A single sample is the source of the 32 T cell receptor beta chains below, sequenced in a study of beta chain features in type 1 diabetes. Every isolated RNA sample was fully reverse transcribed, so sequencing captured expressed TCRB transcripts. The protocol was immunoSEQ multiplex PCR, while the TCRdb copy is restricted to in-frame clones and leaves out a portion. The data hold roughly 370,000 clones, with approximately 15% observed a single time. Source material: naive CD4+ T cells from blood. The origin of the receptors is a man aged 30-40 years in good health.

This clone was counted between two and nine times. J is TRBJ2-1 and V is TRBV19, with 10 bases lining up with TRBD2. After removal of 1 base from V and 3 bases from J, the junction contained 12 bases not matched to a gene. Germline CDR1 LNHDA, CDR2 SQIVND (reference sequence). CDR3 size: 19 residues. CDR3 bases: TGTGCCAGTAGTATAGCTACCAGCGGGAGGGCCTTAAGCTACAATGAGCAGTTCTTC. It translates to CASSIATSGRALSYNEQFF.

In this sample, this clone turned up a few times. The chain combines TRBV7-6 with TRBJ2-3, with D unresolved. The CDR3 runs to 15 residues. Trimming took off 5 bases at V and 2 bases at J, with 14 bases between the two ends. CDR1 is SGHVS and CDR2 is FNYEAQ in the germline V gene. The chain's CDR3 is CASSRRVVVTDTQYF. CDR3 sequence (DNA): TGTGCCAGCAGCCGCCGGGTCGTGGTCACAGATACGCAGTATTTT.

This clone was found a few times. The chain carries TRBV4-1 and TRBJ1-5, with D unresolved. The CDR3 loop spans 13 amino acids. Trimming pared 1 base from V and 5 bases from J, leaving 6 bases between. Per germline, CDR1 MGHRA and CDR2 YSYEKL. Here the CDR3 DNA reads TGCGCCAGCAGCCAAGTGCCACATCAGCCCCAGCATTTT. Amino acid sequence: CASSQVPHQPQHF.

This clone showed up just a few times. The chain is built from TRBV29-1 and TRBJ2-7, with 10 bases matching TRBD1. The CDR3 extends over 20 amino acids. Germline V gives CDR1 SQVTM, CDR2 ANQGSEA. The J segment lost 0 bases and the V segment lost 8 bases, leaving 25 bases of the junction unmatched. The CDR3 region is CSFPKSPGQGLNRSSYEQYV. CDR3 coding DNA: TGCAGCTTTCCGAAGAGCCCGGGACAGGGGTTAAATCGAAGCTCCTACGAGCAGTACGTC.

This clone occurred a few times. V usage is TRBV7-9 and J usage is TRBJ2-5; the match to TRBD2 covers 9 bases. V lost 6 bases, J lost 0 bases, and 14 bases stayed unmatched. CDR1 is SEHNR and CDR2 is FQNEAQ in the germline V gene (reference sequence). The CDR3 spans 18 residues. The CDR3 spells CASSRTSDTWRHQETQYF. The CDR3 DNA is TGTGCCAGCAGTCGGACTAGCGATACATGGAGGCACCAAGAGACCCAGTACTTC.

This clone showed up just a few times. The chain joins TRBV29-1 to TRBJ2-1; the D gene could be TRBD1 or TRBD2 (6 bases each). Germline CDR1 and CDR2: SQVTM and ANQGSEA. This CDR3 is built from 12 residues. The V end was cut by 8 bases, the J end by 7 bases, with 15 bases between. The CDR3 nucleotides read TGCAGCTCGGGACACCGGGGGAATGAGCAGTTCTTC. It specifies CSSGHRGNEQFF.

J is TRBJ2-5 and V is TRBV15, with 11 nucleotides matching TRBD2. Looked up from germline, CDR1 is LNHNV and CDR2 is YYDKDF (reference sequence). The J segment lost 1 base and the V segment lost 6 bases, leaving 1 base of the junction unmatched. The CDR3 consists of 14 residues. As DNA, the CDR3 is TGTGCCACCAGGACTAGCGGGGCCCAAGAGACCCAGTACTTC. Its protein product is CATRTSGAQETQYF.

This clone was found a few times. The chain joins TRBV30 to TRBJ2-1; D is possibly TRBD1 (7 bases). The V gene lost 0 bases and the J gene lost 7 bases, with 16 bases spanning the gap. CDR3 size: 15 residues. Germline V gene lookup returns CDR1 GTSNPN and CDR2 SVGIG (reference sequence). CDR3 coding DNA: TGTGCCTGGAGTGTACGGACAGGTGGGAGGAATGAGCAGTTCTTC. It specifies CAWSVRTGGRNEQFF.

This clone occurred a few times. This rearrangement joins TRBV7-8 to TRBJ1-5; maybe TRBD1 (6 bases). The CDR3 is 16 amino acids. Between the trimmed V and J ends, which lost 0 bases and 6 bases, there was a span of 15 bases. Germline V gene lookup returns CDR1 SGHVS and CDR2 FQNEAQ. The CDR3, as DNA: TGTGCCAGCAGCTTAGCTGGCGGGGGCAGGTTTCAGCCCCAGCATTTT. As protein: CASSLAGGGRFQPQHF.

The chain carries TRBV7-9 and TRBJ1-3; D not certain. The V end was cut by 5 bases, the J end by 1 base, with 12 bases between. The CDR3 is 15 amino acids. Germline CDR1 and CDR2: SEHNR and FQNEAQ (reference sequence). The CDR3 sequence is CASSHRDWSGNTIYF. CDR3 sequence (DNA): TGTGCCAGCAGCCACCGGGATTGGTCTGGAAACACCATATATTTT.

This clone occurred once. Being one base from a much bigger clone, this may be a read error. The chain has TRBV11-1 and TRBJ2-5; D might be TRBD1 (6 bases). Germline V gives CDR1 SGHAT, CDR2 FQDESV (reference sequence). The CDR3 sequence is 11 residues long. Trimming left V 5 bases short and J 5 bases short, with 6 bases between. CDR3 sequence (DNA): TGTGCCAGCAGCACAGGGGAGACCCAGTACTTC. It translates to CASSTGETQYF.

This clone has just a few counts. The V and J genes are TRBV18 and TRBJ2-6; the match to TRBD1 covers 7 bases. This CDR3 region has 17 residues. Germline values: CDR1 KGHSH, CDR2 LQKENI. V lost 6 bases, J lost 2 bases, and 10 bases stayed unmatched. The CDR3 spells CASSPVRGTAGANVLTF. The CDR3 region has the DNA TGTGCCAGCTCTCCCGTCAGGGGGACGGCTGGGGCCAACGTCCTGACTTTC.

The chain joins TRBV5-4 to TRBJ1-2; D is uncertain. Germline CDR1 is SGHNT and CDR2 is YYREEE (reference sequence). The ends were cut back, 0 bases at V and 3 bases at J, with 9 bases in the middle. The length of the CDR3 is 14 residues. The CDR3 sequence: CASSLGAQDYGYTF. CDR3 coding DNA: TGTGCCAGCAGCTTGGGGGCGCAAGACTATGGCTACACCTTC.

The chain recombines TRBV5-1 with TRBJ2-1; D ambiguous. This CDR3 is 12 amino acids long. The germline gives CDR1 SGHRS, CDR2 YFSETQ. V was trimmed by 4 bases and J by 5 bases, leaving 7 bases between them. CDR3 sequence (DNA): TGCGCCAGCAGCGGGGTCAACAATGAGCAGTTCTTC. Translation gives CASSGVNNEQFF.

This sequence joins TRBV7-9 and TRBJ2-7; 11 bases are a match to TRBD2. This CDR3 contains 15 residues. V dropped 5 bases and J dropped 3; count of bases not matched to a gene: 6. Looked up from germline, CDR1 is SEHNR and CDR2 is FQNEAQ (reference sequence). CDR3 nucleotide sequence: TGTGCCAGCAGCACGCGTAGCGGGGGGGTCTACGAGCAGTACTTC. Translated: CASSTRSGGVYEQYF.

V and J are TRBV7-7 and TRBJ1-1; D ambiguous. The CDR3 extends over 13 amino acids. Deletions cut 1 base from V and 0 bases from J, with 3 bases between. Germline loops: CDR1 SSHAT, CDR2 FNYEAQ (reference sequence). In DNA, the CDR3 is TGTGCCAGCAGCTTAGGGATGAACACTGAAGCTTTCTTT. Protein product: CASSLGMNTEAFF.

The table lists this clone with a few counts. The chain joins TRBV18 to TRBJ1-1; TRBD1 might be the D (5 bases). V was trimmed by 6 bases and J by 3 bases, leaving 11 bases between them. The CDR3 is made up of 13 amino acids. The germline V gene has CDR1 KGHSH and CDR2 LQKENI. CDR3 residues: CASSQGLDTEAFF. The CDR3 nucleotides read TGTGCCAGCTCGCAGGGTCTGGACACTGAAGCTTTCTTT.

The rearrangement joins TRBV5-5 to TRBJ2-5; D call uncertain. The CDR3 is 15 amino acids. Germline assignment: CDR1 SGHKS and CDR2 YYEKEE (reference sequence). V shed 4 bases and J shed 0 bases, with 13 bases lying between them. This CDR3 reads CASSRGAGYQETQYF. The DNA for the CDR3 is TGTGCCAGCAGCCGCGGTGCAGGTTACCAAGAGACCCAGTACTTC.

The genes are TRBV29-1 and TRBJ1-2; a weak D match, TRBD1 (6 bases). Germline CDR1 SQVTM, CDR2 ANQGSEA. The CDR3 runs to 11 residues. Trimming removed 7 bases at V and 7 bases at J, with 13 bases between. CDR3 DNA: TGCAGCGCCCAAACAGGGCTTGGCTACACCTTC. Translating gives CSAQTGLGYTF. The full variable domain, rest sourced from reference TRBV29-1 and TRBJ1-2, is SAVISQKPSRDICQRGTSLTIQCQVDSQVTMMFWYRQQPGQSLTLIATANQGSEATYESGFVIDKFPISRPNLTFSTLTVSNMSPEDSSIYLCSAQTGLGYTFGSGTRLTVV.

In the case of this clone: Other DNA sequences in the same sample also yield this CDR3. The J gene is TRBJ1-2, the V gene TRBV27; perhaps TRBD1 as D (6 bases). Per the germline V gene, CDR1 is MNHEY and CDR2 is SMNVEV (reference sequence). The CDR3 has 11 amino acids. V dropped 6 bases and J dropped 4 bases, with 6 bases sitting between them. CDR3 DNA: TGTGCCAGCAGGACAGGCTATGGCTACACCTTC. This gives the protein CASRTGYGYTF.

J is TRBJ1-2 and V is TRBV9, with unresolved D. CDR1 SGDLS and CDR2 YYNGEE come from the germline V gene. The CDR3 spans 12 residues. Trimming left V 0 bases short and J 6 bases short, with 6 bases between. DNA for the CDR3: TGTGCCAGCAGCGTAGCCGGTAATGGCTACACCTTC. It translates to CASSVAGNGYTF.

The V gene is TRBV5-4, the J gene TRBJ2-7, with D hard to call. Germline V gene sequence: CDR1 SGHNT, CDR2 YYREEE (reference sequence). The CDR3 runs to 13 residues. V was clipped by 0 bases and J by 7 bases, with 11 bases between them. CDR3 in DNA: TGTGCCAGCAGCTTGGAAGGTCTTAGGGAGCAGTACGTC. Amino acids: CASSLEGLREQYV.

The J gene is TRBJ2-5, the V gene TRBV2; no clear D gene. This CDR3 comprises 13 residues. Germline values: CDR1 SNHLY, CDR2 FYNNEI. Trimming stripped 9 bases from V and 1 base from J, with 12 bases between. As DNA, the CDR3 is TGTGCCAGGGAACCGTTTGGCCAAGAGACCCAGTACTTC. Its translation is CAREPFGQETQYF.

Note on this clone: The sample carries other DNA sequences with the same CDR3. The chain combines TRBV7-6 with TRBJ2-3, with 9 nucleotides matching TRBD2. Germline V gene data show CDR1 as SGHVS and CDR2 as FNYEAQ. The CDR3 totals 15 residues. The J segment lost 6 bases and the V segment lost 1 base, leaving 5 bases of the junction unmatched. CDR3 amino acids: CASSLGTSVTDTQYF. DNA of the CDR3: TGTGCCAGCAGCTTAGGGACTAGCGTTACCGATACGCAGTATTTT.

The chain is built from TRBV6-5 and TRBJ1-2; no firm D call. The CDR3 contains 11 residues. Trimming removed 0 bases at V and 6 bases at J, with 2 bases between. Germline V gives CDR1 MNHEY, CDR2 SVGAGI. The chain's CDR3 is CASSYSDGYTF. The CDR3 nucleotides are TGTGCCAGCAGTTACTCGGATGGCTACACCTTC.

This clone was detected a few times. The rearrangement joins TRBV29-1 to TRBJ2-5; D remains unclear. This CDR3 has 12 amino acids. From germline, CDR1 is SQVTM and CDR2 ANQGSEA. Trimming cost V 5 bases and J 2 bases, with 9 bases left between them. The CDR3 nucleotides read TGCAGCGTTACGCCGACTCAAGAGACCCAGTACTTC. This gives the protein CSVTPTQETQYF.

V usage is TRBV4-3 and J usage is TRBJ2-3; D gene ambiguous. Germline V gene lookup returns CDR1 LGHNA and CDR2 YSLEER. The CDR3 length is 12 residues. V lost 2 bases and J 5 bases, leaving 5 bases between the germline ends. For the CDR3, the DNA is TGCGCCAGCAGCCAAACTGTAGATACGCAGTATTTT. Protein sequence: CASSQTVDTQYF.

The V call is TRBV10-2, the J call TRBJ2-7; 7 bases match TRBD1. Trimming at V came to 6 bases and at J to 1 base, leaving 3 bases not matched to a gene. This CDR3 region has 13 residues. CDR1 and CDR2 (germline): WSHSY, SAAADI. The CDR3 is CASRETGSYEQYV. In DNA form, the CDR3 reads TGCGCCAGCAGGGAGACAGGGTCCTACGAGCAGTACGTC.

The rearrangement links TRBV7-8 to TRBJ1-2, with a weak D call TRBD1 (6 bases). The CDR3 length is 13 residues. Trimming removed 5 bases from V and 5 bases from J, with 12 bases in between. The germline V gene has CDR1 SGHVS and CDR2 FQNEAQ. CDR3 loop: CASSDKDSYGYTF. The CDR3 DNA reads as TGTGCCAGCAGCGACAAGGACAGTTATGGCTACACCTTC.

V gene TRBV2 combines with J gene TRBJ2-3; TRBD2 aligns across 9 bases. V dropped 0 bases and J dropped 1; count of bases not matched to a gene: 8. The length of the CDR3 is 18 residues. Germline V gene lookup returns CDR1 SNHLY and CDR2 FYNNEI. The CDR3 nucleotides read TGTGCCAGCAGTGAAGCGTTCTCTAGCGGGGTAGGCACAGATACGCAGTATTTT. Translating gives CASSEAFSSGVGTDTQYF.

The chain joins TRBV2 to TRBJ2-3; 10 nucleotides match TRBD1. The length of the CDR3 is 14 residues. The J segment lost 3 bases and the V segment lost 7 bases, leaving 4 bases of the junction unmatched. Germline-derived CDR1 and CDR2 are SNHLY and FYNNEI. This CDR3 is CASTRDRGTDTQYF. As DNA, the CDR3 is TGTGCCAGCACCCGGGACAGGGGAACAGATACGCAGTATTTT.

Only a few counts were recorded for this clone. DNA for the CDR3: TGTGCCAGCAGCGAGGCCCCGGGGCACCCCGATACGCAGTATTTT. It is translated as CASSEAPGHPDTQYF. The chain employs TRBV7-3 and TRBJ2-3, with D perhaps given as TRBD1 or TRBD2 (5 bases each). This CDR3 has 15 amino acids. Germline loops: CDR1 SGHTA, CDR2 FQGTGA. V gave up 5 bases and J gave up 6 bases, with 18 bases separating them.